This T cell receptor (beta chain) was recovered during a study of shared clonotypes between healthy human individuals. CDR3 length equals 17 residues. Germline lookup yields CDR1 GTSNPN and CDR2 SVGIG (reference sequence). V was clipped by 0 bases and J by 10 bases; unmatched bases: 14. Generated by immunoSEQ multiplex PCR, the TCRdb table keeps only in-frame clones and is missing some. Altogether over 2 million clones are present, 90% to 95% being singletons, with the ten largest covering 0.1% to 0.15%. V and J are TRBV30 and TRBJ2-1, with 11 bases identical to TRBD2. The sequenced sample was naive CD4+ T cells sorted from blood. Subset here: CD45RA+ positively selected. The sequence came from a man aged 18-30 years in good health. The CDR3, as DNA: TGTGCCTGGAGTGTACATCGAACTAGCGGGAGCATAATAGAGCAGTTCTTC. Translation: CAWSVHRTSGSIIEQFF.